Following are 31 T cell receptor beta chains from one sample sequenced in a study of T cells in localized non-small cell lung cancer. The method was immunoSEQ multiplex PCR; TCRdb's version includes in-frame clones alone and lacks a portion of them. The data contain over 35,000 clones, 80% to 85% of them singletons. Source: peripheral blood mononuclear cells, taken before any cancer treatment. These receptors originate from a male donor aged 60 or over with stage II lung adenocarcinoma.

The rearrangement uses TRBV7-2 and TRBJ1-5; weak D call: TRBD1 (5 bases). The CDR3 has 15 residues. The germline gives CDR1 SGHTA, CDR2 FQGNSA. V lost 5 bases and J lost 3, with 14 bases in between. CDR3 sequence: CASSDTGVNNQPQHF. The CDR3, as DNA: TGTGCCAGCAGCGACACGGGGGTCAACAATCAGCCCCAGCATTTT.

The chain couples TRBV6-1 to TRBJ1-1; unclear D gene. Trimming took 3 bases from V and 3 from J, leaving 5 bases between them. Germline loops: CDR1 MNHNS, CDR2 SASEGT. The CDR3 consists of 12 residues. In DNA form, the CDR3 reads TGTGCCAGCAGTGAGGAGTACACTGAAGCTTTCTTT. Amino acids: CASSEEYTEAFF.

The V call is TRBV19, the J call TRBJ2-3, with D possibly being TRBD1 (5 bases). V was clipped by 2 bases and J by 0 bases, with 15 bases between them. The germline V gene encodes CDR1 LNHDA and CDR2 SQIVND (reference sequence). There are 17 residues in the CDR3. CDR3 loop: CASSISPRQSSTDTQYF. DNA for the CDR3: TGTGCCAGTAGTATAAGCCCTCGACAGTCTAGCACAGATACGCAGTATTTT.

This clone was seen more than once but under ten times. The chain carries TRBV2 and TRBJ1-1; maybe TRBD1 (6 bases). CDR3 size: 14 residues. V was clipped by 8 bases and J by 4 bases, with 17 bases between them. Looked up from germline, CDR1 is SNHLY and CDR2 is FYNNEI. CDR3 amino acids: CASGGYGLGTEAFF. CDR3 coding DNA: TGTGCCAGCGGGGGCTACGGTCTGGGCACTGAAGCTTTCTTT.

A single count supports this clone. The V gene is TRBV6-6, the J gene TRBJ1-3; 7 bases match TRBD1. V dropped 6 bases and J dropped 3; count of bases not matched to a gene: 5. Germline loops: CDR1 MNHNY, CDR2 SVGAGI (reference sequence). The CDR3 sequence is 14 residues long. The CDR3 region has the DNA TGTGCCAGCAGCCTGACAGGGAATGGAAACACCATATATTTT. The encoded protein is CASSLTGNGNTIYF.

This chain links TRBV4-3 with TRBJ2-7, with a tentative D call TRBD2 (5 bases). CDR3 length equals 16 residues. Trimming removed 4 bases at V and 4 bases at J, with 20 bases between. Germline CDR1 LGHNA, CDR2 YSLEER. CDR3 region: CASSPVGSKDVYEQYF. CDR3 nucleotides: TGCGCCAGCAGCCCGGTAGGGAGTAAGGATGTTTACGAGCAGTACTTC.

This chain joins TRBV14 and TRBJ2-3, with TRBD2 matching 7 bases. The CDR3 loop spans 14 amino acids. V was clipped by 4 bases and J by 9 bases; unmatched bases: 10. Germline values: CDR1 SGHDN, CDR2 FVKESK. CDR3 sequence (DNA): TGTGCCAGCAGCCCCTCAGCGAGCGGGATAACGCAGTATTTT. It yields the protein CASSPSASGITQYF.

The chain is built from TRBV4-2 and TRBJ2-7; no definite D call. The CDR3 covers 14 residues. Looked up from germline, CDR1 is LGHNA and CDR2 is YNFKEQ. Trimming removed 3 bases from V and 0 bases from J, with 9 bases in between. The CDR3 protein is CASSQRTGSYEQYF. Here the CDR3 DNA reads TGTGCCAGCAGCCAGAGGACCGGCTCCTACGAGCAGTACTTC.

This chain links TRBV14 with TRBJ2-3, with D hard to call. Trimming removed 4 bases from V and 0 bases from J, with 5 bases in between. The V gene's germline CDR1 is SGHDN and CDR2 FVKESK. The length of the CDR3 is 13 residues. CDR3 in amino acids: CASSPLSTDTQYF. In DNA form, the CDR3 reads TGTGCCAGCAGCCCTTTAAGCACAGATACGCAGTATTTT. Full variable domain (outside the CDR3, taken from reference TRBV14 and TRBJ2-3): EAGVTQFPSHSVIEKGQTVTLRCDPISGHDNLYWYRRVMGKEIKFLLHFVKESKQDESGMPNNRFLAERTGGTYSTLKVQPAELEDSGVYFCASSPLSTDTQYFGPGTRLTVL.

This chain uses TRBV19 with TRBJ1-4, with D tentatively TRBD1 (6 bases). Trimming took off 3 bases at V and 8 bases at J, with 7 bases between the two ends. From germline, CDR1 is LNHDA and CDR2 SQIVND (reference sequence). The CDR3 contains 12 residues. CDR3 amino acids: CASSIDREKLFF. The CDR3 nucleotides read TGTGCCAGTAGTATCGACAGGGAAAAACTGTTTTTT.

This sequence joins TRBV28 and TRBJ1-4, with D perhaps matching TRBD1 (6 bases). Deletions cut 5 bases from V and 2 bases from J, with 9 bases between. The CDR3 is 14 amino acids. Germline V gene sequence: CDR1 MDHEN, CDR2 SYDVKM. CDR3 residues: CASSPGGTNEKLFF. CDR3 in DNA: TGTGCCAGCAGTCCGGGGGGCACTAATGAAAAACTGTTTTTT.

The chain employs TRBV6-1 and TRBJ1-2, with a possible D match to TRBD1 (6 bases). Germline loops: CDR1 MNHNS, CDR2 SASEGT. This CDR3 has 14 amino acids. Trimming pared 4 bases from V and 6 bases from J, leaving 15 bases between. CDR3 nucleotides: TGTGCCAGCAGTGGGTTACAGGGTAGCGATGGCTACACCTTC. This sequence encodes CASSGLQGSDGYTF.

The chain recombines TRBV7-2 with TRBJ1-2; perhaps TRBD1 as D (6 bases). Germline V gives CDR1 SGHTA, CDR2 FQGNSA. CDR3 length: 15 amino acids. V was trimmed by 0 bases and J by 8 bases, leaving 16 bases between them. The chain's CDR3 is CASSLAYQGSGGYTF. In DNA, the CDR3 is TGTGCCAGCAGCTTAGCTTATCAGGGGTCTGGAGGCTACACCTTC.

V and J are TRBV2 and TRBJ1-2; D gene ambiguous. Germline V gives CDR1 SNHLY, CDR2 FYNNEI. The CDR3 length is 14 residues. V was shortened by 7 bases and J by 8 bases, with 20 bases between the two germline ends. Here the CDR3 DNA reads TGTGCCAGCATAAGTCAAGCGGGTCTTATCGGCTACACCTTC. Translating it yields CASISQAGLIGYTF.

This clone was found a few times. The chain is built from TRBV7-3 and TRBJ1-1, with 7 bases that match TRBD1. There are 13 residues in the CDR3. Germline values: CDR1 SGHTA, CDR2 FQGTGA. With V trimmed by 5 bases and J by 7 bases, 7 bases remained unmatched. The CDR3 spells CASSVNRDSEAFF. In DNA form, the CDR3 reads TGTGCCAGCAGCGTCAACCGGGACAGTGAAGCTTTCTTT.

The chain recombines TRBV27 with TRBJ1-4; D not resolved. This CDR3 contains 13 residues. The V gene lost 6 bases and the J gene lost 5 bases, with 10 bases spanning the gap. CDR1 and CDR2 (germline): MNHEY, SMNVEV (reference sequence). The CDR3 region has the DNA TGTGCCAGCAGGGGAAGTATGAATGAAAAACTGTTTTTT. Protein product: CASRGSMNEKLFF.

Only one count was recorded for this clone. CDR3 DNA sequence: TGTGCCAGCAGCCCTGTTAGCCGTACGAACACTGAAGCTTTCTTT. Its protein is CASSPVSRTNTEAFF. The chain recombines TRBV9 with TRBJ1-1; D unclear. Trimming removed 4 bases at V and 1 base at J, with 14 bases between. Germline V CDR1 and CDR2: SGDLS, YYNGEE. This CDR3 region has 15 residues.

V is TRBV15 and J is TRBJ1-1; no clear D. The germline gives CDR1 LNHNV, CDR2 YYDKDF (reference sequence). The CDR3 contains 13 residues. The V end was cut by 2 bases, the J end by 4 bases, with 8 bases between. CDR3 protein: CATSRPPGTEAFF. CDR3 nucleotides: TGTGCCACCAGCAGACCCCCGGGCACTGAAGCTTTCTTT.

The chain uses TRBV7-3 and TRBJ2-7; the match to TRBD2 covers 11 bases. Trimming cost V 2 bases and J 2 bases; bases outside gene matches: 2. Per germline, CDR1 SGHTA and CDR2 FQGTGA. This CDR3 is built from 15 residues. The CDR3 here is CASSLVAGGTYEQYF. For the CDR3, the DNA is TGTGCCAGCAGCTTAGTAGCGGGGGGGACCTACGAGCAGTACTTC.

The V gene is TRBV11-2, the J gene TRBJ2-7; D perhaps matches TRBD2 (5 bases). Per the germline V gene, CDR1 is SGHAT and CDR2 is FQNNGV. The CDR3 spans 13 residues. V lost 1 base and J lost 3, with 7 bases in between. CDR3 in DNA: TGTGCCAGCAGCTTAGGCGGGCACTACGAGCAGTACTTC. It specifies CASSLGGHYEQYF.

This chain uses TRBV5-1 with TRBJ2-3, with D perhaps given as TRBD1 or TRBD2 (5 bases each). CDR1 and CDR2 (germline): SGHRS, YFSETQ. Trimming shortened V by 3 bases and J by 6 bases, and 5 bases separated the two germline ends. This CDR3 has 11 amino acids. The CDR3 spells CASSWGDTQYF. CDR3 bases: TGCGCCAGCAGCTGGGGGGATACGCAGTATTTT.

The rearrangement uses TRBV28 and TRBJ2-3; 11 bases agree with TRBD1. Germline values: CDR1 MDHEN, CDR2 SYDVKM. CDR3 length: 14 amino acids. J gave up 1 base and V 8 bases, and 2 bases lay outside the gene matches. The CDR3 loop reads CASRDRGGTDTQYF. The CDR3 region has the DNA TGTGCCAGCCGGGACAGGGGGGGCACAGATACGCAGTATTTT.

This rearrangement joins TRBV7-9 to TRBJ2-7; TRBD1 matches 9 bases. Germline-derived CDR1 and CDR2 are SEHNR and FQNEAQ (reference sequence). The CDR3 is made up of 14 amino acids. V shed 5 bases, J shed 2 bases, and the junction held 4 bases outside the gene matches. The chain's CDR3 is CASSHRDRAYEQYF. The CDR3 nucleotides read TGTGCCAGCAGCCACCGGGACAGGGCCTACGAGCAGTACTTC.

This chain uses TRBV2 with TRBJ1-3; D is perhaps TRBD1 (5 bases). V shed 7 bases and J shed 4 bases, with 14 bases lying between them. Germline loops: CDR1 SNHLY, CDR2 FYNNEI. This CDR3 spans 14 amino acids. DNA of the CDR3: TGTGCCAGCACCGGAGCAGGGTCCGGAAACACCATATATTTT. Amino acids: CASTGAGSGNTIYF.

V and J are TRBV5-5 and TRBJ1-2, with a weak D call TRBD1 (5 bases). Germline CDR1 is SGHKS and CDR2 is YYEKEE (reference sequence). The CDR3 consists of 11 residues. V was shortened by 9 bases and J by 4 bases, with 10 bases between the two germline ends. The CDR3 bases are TGTGCCACGGGGGAGGCCTATGGCTACACCTTC. Translating it yields CATGEAYGYTF.

The chain joins TRBV9 to TRBJ1-3; D remains unclear. CDR3 length: 16 amino acids. Per the germline V gene, CDR1 is SGDLS and CDR2 is YYNGEE. Trimming stripped 4 bases from V and 0 bases from J, with 14 bases between. The CDR3 DNA follows: TGTGCCAGCAGCCCAGAAAACAGATTCTCTGGAAACACCATATATTTT. This translates into CASSPENRFSGNTIYF.

This clone came up once. The chain carries TRBV30 and TRBJ2-1; the match to TRBD2 covers 9 bases. This CDR3 comprises 14 residues. Germline values: CDR1 GTSNPN, CDR2 SVGIG (reference sequence). Trimming removed 0 bases from V and 5 bases from J; junction bases left unmatched: 2. The CDR3 DNA sequence: TGTGCCTGGAGTGTTGGACTAGCGAACAATGAGCAGTTCTTC. Its translation is CAWSVGLANNEQFF.

The chain carries TRBV2 and TRBJ2-5, with no clear D. This CDR3 has 11 residues. V dropped 4 bases and J dropped 9 bases, with 9 bases sitting between them. Germline V gene sequence: CDR1 SNHLY, CDR2 FYNNEI. The CDR3 here is CASSGSAAQYF. As DNA, the CDR3 is TGTGCCAGCAGTGGGTCCGCGGCCCAGTACTTC. Combining the CDR3 with reference TRBV2 and TRBJ2-5 gives the whole variable domain EPEVTQTPSHQVTQMGQEVILRCVPISNHLYFYWYRQILGQKVEFLVSFYNNEISEKSEIFDDQFSVERPDGSNFTLKIRSTKLEDSAMYFCASSGSAAQYFGPGTRLLVL.

The chain uses TRBV10-3 and TRBJ2-3; D gene ambiguous. Deletions cut 4 bases from V and 0 bases from J, with 11 bases between. The germline CDR1 and CDR2 sequences are ENHRY and SYGVKD. The CDR3 covers 15 residues. Written as DNA, the CDR3 is TGTGCCATCAGTGGGGGTGCCCCTAGCACAGATACGCAGTATTTT. Amino acid sequence: CAISGGAPSTDTQYF.

Only one count was recorded for this clone. The genes are TRBV6-5 and TRBJ2-5, with D hard to call. The ends were cut back, 6 bases at V and 4 bases at J, with 12 bases in the middle. Germline V gene data show CDR1 as MNHEY and CDR2 as SVGAGI. This CDR3 region has 13 residues. The CDR3 DNA is TGTGCCAGCAGCCAGGCCGGAGTAGAGACCCAGTACTTC. Translated: CASSQAGVETQYF.

CDR3: CASSPARTGAISGNTIYF. The CDR3 coding sequence is TGTGCCAGCAGCCCGGCACGGACAGGGGCGATCTCTGGAAACACCATATATTTT. The chain has TRBV5-8 and TRBJ1-3; 9 bases line up with TRBD1. Trimming removed 4 bases from V and 0 bases from J; junction bases left unmatched: 11. The germline V gene encodes CDR1 SGHTS and CDR2 YDEGEE. This CDR3 spans 18 amino acids.